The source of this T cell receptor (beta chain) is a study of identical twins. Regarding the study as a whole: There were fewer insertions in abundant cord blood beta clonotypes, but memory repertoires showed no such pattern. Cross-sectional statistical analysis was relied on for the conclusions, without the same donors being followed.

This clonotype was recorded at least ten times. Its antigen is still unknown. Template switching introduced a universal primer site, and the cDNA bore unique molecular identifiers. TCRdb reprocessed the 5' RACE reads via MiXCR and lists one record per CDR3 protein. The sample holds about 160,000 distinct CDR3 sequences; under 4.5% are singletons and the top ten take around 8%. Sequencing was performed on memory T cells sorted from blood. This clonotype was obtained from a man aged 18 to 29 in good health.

The CDR3 region has the DNA TGTGCCAGCAAGAGAGGGACTAGCGGGAGATACAATGAGCAGTTCTTC. Translation gives CASKRGTSGRYNEQFF. J is TRBJ2-1 and V is TRBV6-1, with 14 bases lining up with TRBD2. This CDR3 has 16 amino acids. V shed 7 bases, J shed 4 bases, and the junction held 6 bases outside the gene matches. The germline CDR1 and CDR2 sequences are MNHNS and SASEGT.